The 11 T cell receptor beta chains listed next were all sequenced from one sample in a study of T-cell memory formation after mild COVID-19 (dated by TCRdb to 2020 to 2023). Library preparation employed 5' RACE. Sequencing was performed on an Illumina NovaSeq 6000. TCRdb reworked the public reads: Q25 trimming with fastp, MiXCR clone assembly, productive beta chains retained. Under each unique CDR3 protein, matching rows form one entry showing the most common genes and DNA. In this sample the table shows more than 450,000 distinct CDR3 sequences, 18% of which occur a single time. Around 12% of the sample is taken by the ten largest. Source material: PBMCs or a T cell subset sorted from them (not recorded which). These receptors were obtained from an adult woman who had mild COVID-19 (a few samples of this study predate the infection). The sample titles of this study are shuffled in the database, so cell type and time point are left out; the donor was told from shared clones.

The chain has TRBV20-1 and TRBJ1-6, with TRBD1 identical over 7 bases. This CDR3 region has 14 residues. Germline trimming cut 1 base from V and 13 bases from J; bases unmatched to any gene: 10. Germline V CDR1 and CDR2: DFQATT, SNEGSKA (reference sequence). The CDR3 sequence: CSARGTGPLSPLHF. CDR3 DNA: TGCAGTGCTAGAGGGACAGGCCCTCTTAGTCCCCTCCACTTT.

This clonotype was seen a handful of times. This chain links TRBV5-1 with TRBJ2-1, with 8 bases matching TRBD2. Trimming at V came to 3 bases and at J to 9 bases, leaving 8 bases not matched to a gene. CDR3 length: 14 amino acids. Germline CDR1 reads SGHRS; CDR2 reads YFSETQ. CDR3 protein: CASSSPLAGSEQFF. The CDR3 region has the DNA TGCGCCAGCAGCTCACCCTTAGCGGGAAGTGAGCAGTTCTTC. Together with reference TRBV5-1 and TRBJ2-1, the CDR3 gives the full variable domain: KAGVTQTPRYLIKTRGQQVTLSCSPISGHRSVSWYQQTPGQGLQFLFEYFSETQRNKGNFPGRFSGRQFSNSRSEMNVSTLELGDSALYLCASSSPLAGSEQFFGPGTRLTVL.

This clonotype was seen more than once but under ten times. J is TRBJ2-1 and V is TRBV9; 9 nucleotides match TRBD2. V lost 3 bases, J lost 8 bases, and 9 bases stayed unmatched. This CDR3 comprises 15 residues. Germline assignment: CDR1 SGDLS and CDR2 YYNGEE. CDR3: CASSALAGGPYEQFF. CDR3 coding DNA: TGTGCCAGCAGCGCCCTTGCGGGAGGGCCTTATGAGCAGTTCTTC.

The chain links TRBV5-1 to TRBJ2-3; TRBD2 matches at 11 bases. Germline V gives CDR1 SGHRS, CDR2 YFSETQ. The CDR3 extends over 16 amino acids. V shed 4 bases and J 3 bases; nucleotides not matched to a gene: 7. Here the CDR3 reads CASSTISGGATDTQYF. For the CDR3, the DNA is TGCGCCAGCAGCACCATTAGCGGGGGGGCGACAGATACGCAGTATTTT.

This chain uses TRBV4-1 with TRBJ2-7; a possible D gene is TRBD2 (5 bases). V lost 4 bases and J 4 bases, leaving 11 bases between the germline ends. Germline CDR1 reads MGHRA; CDR2 reads YSYEKL. CDR3 length: 13 amino acids. This CDR3 reads CASSPSGVYEQYF. In DNA form, the CDR3 reads TGCGCCAGCAGCCCCTCCGGGGTTTACGAGCAGTACTTC.

The rearrangement joins TRBV27 to TRBJ1-2; TRBD1 matches at 9 bases. Germline CDR1 MNHEY, CDR2 SMNVEV (reference sequence). The V gene end was trimmed by 7 bases and the J gene end by 4 bases; junction bases not matched to a gene: 13. The CDR3 spans 16 residues. CDR3 bases: TGTGCCAGCACCTTTTTGGGCACAGGGGGCATCTATGGCTACACCTTC. Amino acid sequence: CASTFLGTGGIYGYTF.

This clonotype appeared a few times. The V gene is TRBV7-9, the J gene TRBJ2-5; D is perhaps TRBD2 (6 bases). Germline V lookup: CDR1 SEHNR, CDR2 FQNEAQ (reference sequence). V gave up 3 bases and J gave up 2 bases, with 7 bases separating them. This CDR3 contains 13 residues. The CDR3 DNA is TGTGCCAGCAGCTTTGCGGGACAAGAGACCCAGTACTTC. It specifies CASSFAGQETQYF.

The rearrangement uses TRBV29-1 and TRBJ2-1, with a possible D match to TRBD1 (5 bases). The CDR3 loop spans 13 amino acids. The germline CDR1 and CDR2 sequences are SQVTM and ANQGSEA. V lost 4 bases to trimming and J lost 0 bases, with 7 bases between them. CDR3 sequence (DNA): TGCAGCGTTGGGACATCCTCCTACAATGAGCAGTTCTTC. It is translated as CSVGTSSYNEQFF.

The chain uses TRBV4-1 and TRBJ1-6; maybe TRBD1 (5 bases). Trimming pared 6 bases from V and 1 base from J, leaving 10 bases between. Per the germline V gene, CDR1 is MGHRA and CDR2 is YSYEKL. The CDR3 has 15 residues. Written as DNA, the CDR3 is TGCGCCAGCAGGGGCGGGACTTCCTATAATTCACCCCTCCACTTT. Residues: CASRGGTSYNSPLHF.

The chain uses TRBV7-3 and TRBJ2-5; D ambiguous. Germline loops: CDR1 SGHTA, CDR2 FQGTGA. V lost 5 bases to trimming and J lost 5 bases, with 18 bases between them. This CDR3 region has 15 residues. In DNA, the CDR3 is TGTGCCAGCAGCCCCTCCCCCCTTTTGGCGGAGACCCAGTACTTC. Protein sequence: CASSPSPLLAETQYF.

This clonotype appeared many times. The chain employs TRBV4-2 and TRBJ2-7, with D perhaps TRBD2 (6 bases). In germline, CDR1 is LGHNA, CDR2 YNFKEQ. Trimming took off 4 bases at V and 4 bases at J, with 14 bases between the two ends. This CDR3 comprises 14 residues. CDR3 loop: CASSPGDSTYEQYF. The DNA for the CDR3 is TGTGCCAGCAGCCCGGGGGACTCGACATACGAGCAGTACTTC.